This TCR beta chain was retrieved from a study of blood T cell repertoires in COVID-19. Study at large: Collection of acute and convalescent COVID-19 samples took place in the United States, Italy and Spain. Sample material is recorded as cDNA or gDNA derived from T cells, B-cell-depleted T cells, or PBMCs.

Cohorts were determined from participant-reported clinical history. The CDR3 has 16 amino acids. With 8 bases removed from V and 9 bases from J, the gap between germline ends came to 26 bases. Per the germline V gene, CDR1 is SGHVS and CDR2 is FQNEAQ. In the original analysis: Cell counts per sample came from amplifying reference gene primers. Assay used: immunoSEQ multiplex PCR; TCRdb lists only in-frame clones, some missing. The V and J calls and clone size come from that table; D and trimming were worked out from the DNA. The repertoire includes some 350,000 clones, around 90% of them detected once, and under 6% sits in the top ten.

The chain carries TRBV7-8 and TRBJ1-5; TRBD1 is a possible D gene (6 bases). Source material: PBMCs or T cells enriched from blood (not recorded which). This TCR was recovered from a man aged 30-40 years who had recovered from COVID-19. The CDR3 DNA sequence: TGTGCCAGCGCCTCGTTGGGGGGGACAACAGTGGGGCCCCAGCATTTT. Residues: CASASLGGTTVGPQHF.